This TCR beta chain is drawn from a study of blood T cell repertoires in COVID-19. Study information: T cells, B-cell-depleted T cells, or PBMCs provided the cDNA or gDNA that served as material.

Original data processing: Quantification of nucleated cells was approximated via reference gene primer amplification. Using immunoSEQ multiplex PCR, the repertoire was profiled, and TCRdb retains in-frame clones only, with some absent. For V, J and clone size, that table is used; D and trimming come from the DNA. The data show around 200,000 clones, 75% to 90% seen once. V lost 2 bases and J lost 2; bases outside the gene matches: 2. The CDR3 covers 14 residues. Germline CDR1 is MGHRA and CDR2 is YSYEKL. The specimen sequenced was peripheral blood. V and J are TRBV4-1 and TRBJ1-2; 7 nucleotides agree with TRBD1. The origin of this receptor is a man aged 25 to 45 with acute or convalescent COVID-19. CDR3 region: CASSQTTGNYGYTF. In DNA form, the CDR3 reads TGCGCCAGCAGCCAAACGACAGGGAACTATGGCTACACCTTC.